This T cell receptor (beta chain) was sequenced during a study of cytomegalovirus exposure and HLA in healthy donors. This clone appeared a single time. The CDR3 consists of 15 residues. Trimming pared 3 bases from V and 0 bases from J, leaving 12 bases between. Germline V CDR1 and CDR2: ENHRY, SYGVKD. PCR amplification relied on 60 Vbeta primers (plus 13 Jbeta primers). Some clones are missing from TCRdb's copy, which holds only in-frame ones; the method was immunoSEQ multiplex PCR. The sample lists some 170,000 clones, about 80% seen once, with about 9.1% in the top ten. The TCR sequence derives from a man younger than 35 in good health and CMV-seropositive. The sequencing sample was made of PBMCs. This rearrangement joins TRBV10-3 to TRBJ2-7; maybe TRBD1 (6 bases). In DNA, the CDR3 is TGTGCCATCAGTGATAATGGGGGCCACTCCTACGAGCAGTACTTC. Residues: CAISDNGGHSYEQYF.